A selection of T cell receptor beta chains follows, all from one sample in a study of regulatory T cells in long-lasting Graves disease. TCRdb re-called the multiplex PCR reads through MiXCR, storing one row per CDR3 protein. The sample lists approximately 310,000 distinct CDR3 sequences; 18% were seen once. The sample consisted of peripheral blood mononuclear cells (PBMCs), taken at new diagnosis, from a patient treated with antithyroid drugs. These receptors came from a female donor with Graves disease. Each CDR3 is given with its conserved first and last residue. A D gene is named only where the DNA matches it firmly.

d_call: .; v_call: TRBV6-1; cdr3_aa: CASSGILSGNEQFF
d_call: TRBD2; v_call: TRBV28; cdr3_aa: CASRRQTLSGSVSYEQYF
d_call: .; v_call: TRBV19; cdr3_aa: CASNPPRRNYEQYF
d_call: TRBD2; v_call: TRBV27; cdr3_aa: CASSYSAGGPETQYF
d_call: .; v_call: TRBV3-1; cdr3_aa: CASSVSGTRTDTQYF
d_call: TRBD2; v_call: TRBV7-9; cdr3_aa: CASSFYSPELAGHYEQYF
d_call: .; v_call: TRBV2; cdr3_aa: CASSLYGGSNQPQHF
d_call: .; v_call: TRBV12-3/TRBV12-4; cdr3_aa: CASSYSDSPGDGYTF
d_call: TRBD1; v_call: TRBV6-1; cdr3_aa: CASTDQRGREQYF
d_call: TRBD2; v_call: TRBV9; cdr3_aa: CASSVEASGGGTQYF
d_call: TRBD2; v_call: TRBV11-2; cdr3_aa: CASSYRTSGKIGTGELFF
d_call: TRBD1; v_call: TRBV6-1; cdr3_aa: CASSFDRVGGYGYTF
d_call: .; v_call: TRBV6-1; cdr3_aa: CASKSQTTNEKLFF
d_call: TRBD2; v_call: TRBV9; cdr3_aa: CASSTGPGLAGDEQFF
d_call: .; v_call: TRBV18; cdr3_aa: CASLSTPGGYEQYF
d_call: .; v_call: TRBV9; cdr3_aa: CASSVGPGQETQYF
d_call: .; v_call: TRBV18; cdr3_aa: CASSLTHTPSDMSSGNTIYF
d_call: TRBD2; v_call: TRBV28; cdr3_aa: CASMGAGSSYNEQFF
d_call: .; v_call: TRBV5-8; cdr3_aa: CASSLIQGTEAFF
d_call: TRBD1; v_call: TRBV27; cdr3_aa: CASSFSGTGSYEQYF
d_call: .; v_call: TRBV7-9; cdr3_aa: CASSLVAGAVGGYTF
d_call: .; v_call: TRBV30; cdr3_aa: CAWGRAPGNTIYF
d_call: .; v_call: TRBV6-5; cdr3_aa: CASSYSDWNEQFF
d_call: TRBD1; v_call: TRBV6-1; cdr3_aa: CASSEDRGNQPQHF
d_call: TRBD1; v_call: TRBV2; cdr3_aa: CASIGQDTGELFF
d_call: TRBD2; v_call: TRBV2; cdr3_aa: CASSGTSGEEETQYF
d_call: .; v_call: TRBV18; cdr3_aa: CASSPPRPPYEQYF
d_call: TRBD1; v_call: TRBV11-3; cdr3_aa: CASSLGGTGGEQFF
d_call: .; v_call: TRBV10-3; cdr3_aa: CAISESRGTSYGYTF
d_call: TRBD1; v_call: TRBV2; cdr3_aa: CASSGGPTGHEKLFF
d_call: .; v_call: TRBV2; cdr3_aa: CASSEVHEQFF
d_call: .; v_call: TRBV19; cdr3_aa: CASRRPNSPLHF
d_call: TRBD2; v_call: TRBV11-2; cdr3_aa: CASSPRALAGRYNEQFF
d_call: TRBD1; v_call: TRBV18; cdr3_aa: CASSPSGTDGYTF
d_call: .; v_call: TRBV5-6; cdr3_aa: CASSYGRSYEQYF
d_call: .; v_call: TRBV12-3/TRBV12-4; cdr3_aa: CASSLSYTWGNQPQHF
d_call: TRBD2; v_call: TRBV2; cdr3_aa: CASTLRLAGVSFYAEQFF
d_call: .; v_call: TRBV15; cdr3_aa: CATSRDLVGGEAFF
d_call: TRBD2; v_call: TRBV7-9; cdr3_aa: CASSLRTSGSGANVLTF
d_call: .; v_call: TRBV7-9; cdr3_aa: CASETGPVYEQFF
d_call: TRBD2; v_call: TRBV12-3/TRBV12-4; cdr3_aa: CASSPRLAGNYEQYF
d_call: TRBD2; v_call: TRBV11-3; cdr3_aa: CASSPQAGGGWTGELFF
d_call: TRBD2; v_call: TRBV29-1; cdr3_aa: CSANRLAVSYQETQYF
d_call: TRBD2; v_call: TRBV7-9; cdr3_aa: CASSLPGTSGIADTQYF
d_call: .; v_call: TRBV18; cdr3_aa: CASSPKETQYF
d_call: TRBD2; v_call: TRBV9; cdr3_aa: CASSVGAGGLYEQYF
d_call: .; v_call: TRBV10-3; cdr3_aa: CAISEVGSWNTGELFF
d_call: TRBD2; v_call: TRBV11-2; cdr3_aa: CASGPLAGNEQFF
d_call: .; v_call: TRBV15; cdr3_aa: CATSRVGFDQPQHF
d_call: .; v_call: TRBV9; cdr3_aa: CASSVDGVLRGMNTEAFF
d_call: .; v_call: TRBV7-2; cdr3_aa: CASSYGREETQYF
d_call: TRBD2; v_call: TRBV7-8; cdr3_aa: CASSPPRLAEDNEQFF
d_call: TRBD1; v_call: TRBV24-1; cdr3_aa: CATSDGTGRNGYTF
d_call: .; v_call: TRBV12-3/TRBV12-4; cdr3_aa: CASRRGYYTEAFF
d_call: TRBD1; v_call: TRBV2; cdr3_aa: CASRLGQGNGGYTF
d_call: .; v_call: TRBV11-2; cdr3_aa: CASGWRGIDSPLHF